The next 8 T cell receptor beta chains were all read from a single sample in a study of blood T cell repertoires in COVID-19. The method was immunoSEQ multiplex PCR; TCRdb's version includes in-frame clones alone and lacks a portion of them. In the table there are approximately 210,000 clones, just over 90% of which are singletons. Sequencing was carried out using peripheral blood. The receptors stem from a man aged 30 to 39 with acute or convalescent COVID-19.

This clone came up once. J is TRBJ2-7 and V is TRBV19; possibly TRBD1 for D (6 bases). The CDR3 is 15 amino acids. The germline CDR1 and CDR2 sequences are LNHDA and SQIVND (reference sequence). V dropped 4 bases and J dropped 1 base, with 14 bases sitting between them. CDR3 sequence (DNA): TGTGCCAGTAGTAGAACAGGGTTCGTTTCCTACGAGCAGTACTTC. It is translated as CASSRTGFVSYEQYF.

In this sample, this clone turned up once. V gene TRBV28 combines with J gene TRBJ1-2; 8 bases align to TRBD1. The germline gives CDR1 MDHEN, CDR2 SYDVKM. The CDR3 totals 17 residues. V lost 3 bases, J lost 0 bases, and 9 bases stayed unmatched. This chain's CDR3 is CASSFFGQGLTNYGYTF. As DNA, the CDR3 is TGTGCCAGCAGTTTCTTCGGACAGGGCCTTACTAACTATGGCTACACCTTC.

The chain has TRBV27 and TRBJ2-2, with TRBD1 as a possible D gene (7 bases). The CDR3 runs 14 residues. V was trimmed by 6 bases and J by 9 bases, leaving 17 bases between them. Germline V lookup: CDR1 MNHEY, CDR2 SMNVEV (reference sequence). The CDR3 reads CASRGGQYNRELFF. In DNA, the CDR3 is TGTGCCAGCAGGGGGGGACAGTATAACAGGGAGCTGTTTTTT.

This chain uses TRBV7-9 with TRBJ2-7; D may be TRBD1 (6 bases). Trimming shortened V by 4 bases and J by 5 bases, and 18 bases separated the two germline ends. The CDR3 extends over 15 amino acids. Germline V gene sequence: CDR1 SEHNR, CDR2 FQNEAQ (reference sequence). CDR3 amino acids: CASSSQGRATDEQYF. CDR3 bases: TGTGCCAGCAGCTCCCAGGGGCGGGCTACAGACGAGCAGTACTTC.

This chain connects TRBV7-9 to TRBJ2-7, with 7 bases fitting TRBD2. This CDR3 is 14 amino acids long. Germline V CDR1 and CDR2: SEHNR, FQNEAQ (reference sequence). V shed 2 bases and J 7 bases; nucleotides not matched to a gene: 8. The DNA for the CDR3 is TGTGCCAGCAGCTTAACGGCGGGAGCGGGGGAGCAGTACTTC. This encodes CASSLTAGAGEQYF.

CDR3 sequence: CASSPSAGAGADAGTQYF. The CDR3 nucleotides read TGTGCCAGCAGCCCCAGCGCGGGGGCAGGGGCGGATGCGGGTACGCAGTATTTT. The chain joins TRBV9 to TRBJ2-3, with D possibly being TRBD2 (7 bases). Germline V gives CDR1 SGDLS, CDR2 YYNGEE. The CDR3 sequence is 18 residues long. Trimming took off 4 bases at V and 8 bases at J, with 29 bases between the two ends. Variable domain in full (rest from reference TRBV9 and TRBJ2-3): DSGVTQTPKHLITATGQRVTLRCSPRSGDLSVYWYQQSLDQGLQFLIQYYNGEERAKGNILERFSAQQFPDLHSELNLSSLELGDSALYFCASSPSAGAGADAGTQYFGPGTRLTVL.

The chain carries TRBV5-5 and TRBJ2-5, with D tentatively TRBD1 (5 bases). With 3 bases removed from V and 7 bases from J, the gap between germline ends came to 10 bases. The CDR3 covers 12 residues. Germline V gives CDR1 SGHKS, CDR2 YYEKEE (reference sequence). DNA for the CDR3: TGTGCCAGCAGCTCTATGCAGGGGACCCAGTACTTC. This encodes CASSSMQGTQYF.

This chain connects TRBV6-6 to TRBJ1-4, with a weak D call TRBD1 (6 bases). The CDR3 contains 16 residues. CDR1 is MNHNY, CDR2 SVGAGI, per germline (reference sequence). Between the trimmed V and J ends, which lost 0 bases and 5 bases, there was a span of 13 bases. Here the CDR3 reads CASSYSGTLLNEKLFF. The CDR3 nucleotides are TGTGCCAGCAGTTACTCCGGGACACTCCTGAATGAAAAACTGTTTTTT.